The 18 T cell receptor beta chains below come from one sample, sequenced in a study of patients and donors after allogeneic stem cell transplantation (dated by TCRdb to 2020 to 2022). Library creation used RT-PCR. The run used a NextSeq 550. In TCRdb, the public reads were trimmed at Q25 with fastp and aligned with MiXCR, with productive beta chains retained. For every CDR3 protein sequence, its rows merge into one entry that carries the most common genes and DNA. This sample holds roughly 200,000 distinct CDR3 sequences; around two fifths were observed only once. Clones ranked in the top ten supply around a tenth of the sample. What was sequenced was blood, either unsorted or a sorted T cell fraction (not recorded which). These TCRs come from a human donor who was either an allogeneic HSCT recipient or a stem cell or donor lymphocyte infusion donor (not recorded which). It is not recorded whose cells these are; they may come from a transplant donor.

This clonotype has just a few counts. This sequence joins TRBV12-3 or TRBV12-4 and TRBJ1-4; the match to TRBD1 covers 11 bases. With V trimmed by 2 bases and J by 7 bases, 3 bases remained unmatched. CDR3 size: 15 residues. The CDR3 spells CASSLMGTGGEKLFF. For the CDR3, the DNA is TGTGCCAGCAGTTTAATGGGGACAGGGGGTGAAAAACTGTTTTTT.

This rearrangement joins TRBV6-5 to TRBJ1-1; D might be TRBD1 (5 bases). The CDR3 is 15 residues long. From germline, CDR1 is MNHEY and CDR2 SVGAGI. The V end lost 0 bases, the J end lost 4 bases, and 12 bases lay between the germline ends. The CDR3: CASSYSTQGGTEAFF. In DNA, the CDR3 is TGTGCCAGCAGTTACTCGACTCAGGGAGGCACTGAAGCTTTCTTT.

The chain links TRBV12-3 or TRBV12-4 to TRBJ1-5, with D hard to call. The CDR3 length is 13 residues. Trimming took 7 bases from V and 1 from J, leaving 8 bases between them. CDR3 in DNA: TGTGCCAGCACACAGTGGAGCAATCAGCCCCAGCATTTT. The encoded protein is CASTQWSNQPQHF.

V is TRBV10-3 and J is TRBJ2-1; 11 bases fit TRBD2. The ends lost 5 bases at V and 5 bases at J; junction bases unmatched: 8. This CDR3 comprises 16 residues. Germline-derived CDR1 and CDR2 are ENHRY and SYGVKD. CDR3 sequence (DNA): TGTGCCATCAGTCTTCTTACTAGCGGGAGAAACAATGAGCAGTTCTTC. Translating gives CAISLLTSGRNNEQFF.

The chain has TRBV10-3 and TRBJ2-3; possible D gene TRBD1, 6 bases. This CDR3 comprises 15 residues. Germline V CDR1 and CDR2: ENHRY, SYGVKD. V shed 8 bases and J shed 4 bases, with 19 bases lying between them. CDR3 residues: CAILRDGTWSDTQYF. The DNA of the CDR3 is TGTGCCATCCTTCGGGACGGGACATGGTCAGATACGCAGTATTTT.

The rearrangement joins TRBV6-2 or TRBV6-3 to TRBJ1-2; 10 nucleotides agree with TRBD1. The trim removed 4 bases at V and 6 bases at J, leaving 5 bases unmatched. This CDR3 is built from 14 residues. Per germline, CDR1 MNHEY and CDR2 SVGEGT. The CDR3 protein is CASSSGTGVHGYTF. The CDR3 DNA is TGTGCCAGCAGTTCCGGGACAGGGGTCCATGGCTACACCTTC.

This clonotype was seen only a few times. The V gene is TRBV9, the J gene TRBJ2-5; D gene uncertain. From germline, CDR1 is SGDLS and CDR2 YYNGEE. This CDR3 comprises 13 residues. V dropped 0 bases and J dropped 2 bases, with 5 bases sitting between them. In nucleotides, the CDR3 is TGTGCCAGCAGCGTAGGGCAGCAAGAGACCCAGTACTTC. Translated: CASSVGQQETQYF.

This clonotype was picked up a small number of times. The genes are TRBV7-8 and TRBJ2-7; D is uncertain. The CDR3 runs 11 residues. The germline CDR1 and CDR2 sequences are SGHVS and FQNEAQ. Trimming left V 6 bases short and J 3 bases short, with 6 bases between. The CDR3 loop reads CASRSSYEQYF. CDR3 bases: TGTGCCAGCAGATCCAGCTACGAGCAGTACTTC.

The chain carries TRBV24-1 and TRBJ2-5; D is unclear. The CDR3 is made up of 16 amino acids. Deletions cut 2 bases from V and 5 bases from J, with 17 bases between. CDR1 is KGHDR and CDR2 is SFDVKD in the germline V gene. CDR3 sequence (DNA): TGTGCCACCAGTGATTCCCGTCCTGGAATAGTGGAGACCCAGTACTTC. Amino acid sequence: CATSDSRPGIVETQYF.

DNA for the CDR3: TGTGCCAGCAGCCCCTTCGCAGGGTACAATGAGCAGTTCTTC. Translation: CASSPFAGYNEQFF. J is TRBJ2-1 and V is TRBV9; D possibly corresponds to TRBD1 (5 bases). The germline V gene has CDR1 SGDLS and CDR2 YYNGEE. The V end lost 4 bases, the J end lost 4 bases, and 12 bases lay between the germline ends. This CDR3 has 14 amino acids.

This clonotype was counted between two and nine times. This chain links TRBV7-2 with TRBJ1-3; no firm D call. Trimming stripped 1 base from V and 0 bases from J, with 7 bases between. The germline CDR1 and CDR2 sequences are SGHTA and FQGNSA. This CDR3 is 15 amino acids long. This chain's CDR3 is CASSLVLSSGNTIYF. CDR3 bases: TGTGCCAGCAGCTTAGTCCTAAGCTCTGGAAACACCATATATTTT. The full variable domain, rest sourced from reference TRBV7-2 and TRBJ1-3, is GAGVSQSPSNKVTEKGKDVELRCDPISGHTALYWYRQSLGQGLEFLIYFQGNSAPDKSGLPSDRFSAERTGGSVSTLTIQRTQQEDSAVYLCASSLVLSSGNTIYFGEGSWLTVV.

The rearrangement joins TRBV28 to TRBJ2-3, with a tentative D call TRBD1 (5 bases). CDR3 size: 15 residues. The germline V gene encodes CDR1 MDHEN and CDR2 SYDVKM. The ends were cut back, 2 bases at V and 4 bases at J, with 13 bases in the middle. For the CDR3, the DNA is TGTGCCAGCAGTTTAGGGGCCCGTCGGGCAGATACGCAGTATTTT. This codes for CASSLGARRADTQYF.

The sample holds a few counts of this clonotype. The rearrangement links TRBV9 to TRBJ2-3; 8 bases line up with TRBD2. CDR3 size: 15 residues. Germline CDR1 SGDLS, CDR2 YYNGEE. Trimming took 0 bases from V and 2 from J; bases not matched to a gene: 2. CDR3 nucleotide sequence: TGTGCCAGCAGCGTAGTAGCGGGGTACACAGATACGCAGTATTTT. Residues: CASSVVAGYTDTQYF.

The chain is built from TRBV25-1 and TRBJ1-1; TRBD1 aligns across 7 bases. V lost 4 bases, J lost 1 base, and 9 bases stayed unmatched. This CDR3 is built from 16 residues. In germline, CDR1 is MGHDK, CDR2 SYGVNS. CDR3 nucleotide sequence: TGTGCCAGCAGTGGGCGACAGGGCCCAAAGAACACTGAAGCTTTCTTT. This encodes CASSGRQGPKNTEAFF.

This chain links TRBV20-1 with TRBJ1-1; D uncertain. The ends were cut back, 3 bases at V and 9 bases at J, with 11 bases in the middle. The CDR3 has 11 amino acids. CDR1 and CDR2 from the germline V gene are DFQATT and SNEGSKA (reference sequence). This chain's CDR3 is CSARERYKAFF. The CDR3 region has the DNA TGCAGTGCTAGGGAAAGATATAAAGCTTTCTTT.

This clonotype was seen at least ten times. The chain is built from TRBV12-3 or TRBV12-4 and TRBJ1-1, with a weak D call TRBD1 (5 bases). Trimming shortened V by 1 base and J by 2 bases, and 8 bases separated the two germline ends. The CDR3 sequence is 14 residues long. The CDR3 bases are TGTGCCAGCAGTTTAGGAGGGGCTAACACTGAAGCTTTCTTT. This gives the protein CASSLGGANTEAFF.

This clonotype has a handful of counts. The chain uses TRBV2 and TRBJ1-5; D uncertain. The V end was cut by 4 bases, the J end by 1 base, with 2 bases between. CDR3 length: 12 residues. The V gene's germline CDR1 is SNHLY and CDR2 FYNNEI. The chain's CDR3 is CASSVSNQPQHF. The CDR3, as DNA: TGTGCCAGCAGTGTGAGCAATCAGCCCCAGCATTTT.

The chain is built from TRBV4-2 and TRBJ1-5, with D maybe TRBD1 (5 bases). CDR1 is LGHNA, CDR2 YNFKEQ, per germline. Trimming took 1 base from V and 6 from J, leaving 16 bases between them. There are 16 residues in the CDR3. The CDR3 nucleotides are TGTGCCAGCAGCCAAGGGTCGGCAGGGAGGATTCAGCCCCAGCATTTT. Translated: CASSQGSAGRIQPQHF.